The 15 T cell receptor beta chains in this list originate from one sample, sequenced in a study of spatial heterogeneity in lung cancer. Indicated time point: blood at routine non-recurrence follow-up after resection. From the 5' RACE reads, TCRdb called clonotypes with MiXCR, one entry per CDR3 protein. The sample yields under 150,000 distinct CDR3 sequences, approximately 10% seen once. The sample here was PBMCs, taken at follow-up. Every receptor here comes from a female donor with early-stage non-small cell lung cancer.

This clonotype occurred many times. The rearrangement uses TRBV7-3 and TRBJ2-2, with D maybe TRBD1 (6 bases). V was pared by 5 bases and J by 2 bases, with 9 bases between. The CDR3 loop spans 14 amino acids. Germline lookup yields CDR1 SGHTA and CDR2 FQGTGA. CDR3 coding DNA: TGTGCCAGCAGCGGACAGAGAAACACCGGGGAGCTGTTTTTT. It yields the protein CASSGQRNTGELFF.

This clonotype was found many times. The J gene is TRBJ2-2, the V gene TRBV29-1, with 14 bases lining up with TRBD2. The germline CDR1 and CDR2 sequences are SQVTM and ANQGSEA. The CDR3 totals 16 residues. V shed 7 bases and J 5 bases; nucleotides not matched to a gene: 9. Here the CDR3 reads CSASGTSGSGTGELFF. CDR3 in DNA: TGCAGCGCTTCCGGGACTAGCGGGAGTGGAACCGGGGAGCTGTTTTTT.

This clonotype was observed a few times. This chain joins TRBV30 and TRBJ1-3, with D possibly TRBD1 on 5 matching bases. Per germline, CDR1 GTSNPN and CDR2 SVGIG (reference sequence). Trimming removed 3 bases from V and 8 bases from J, with 17 bases in between. This CDR3 contains 14 residues. The CDR3 here is CAWRSRGHGDTIYF. The CDR3 coding sequence is TGTGCCTGGAGGTCCCGAGGACATGGCGACACCATATATTTT.

The gene calls are TRBV4-2 and TRBJ1-1; D perhaps matches TRBD1 (6 bases). With 0 bases removed from V and 11 bases from J, the gap between germline ends came to 16 bases. Germline assignment: CDR1 LGHNA and CDR2 YNFKEQ. There are 14 residues in the CDR3. CDR3 sequence reads: CASSQDVGTPGAFF. The DNA of the CDR3 is TGTGCCAGCAGCCAAGATGTGGGGACACCTGGGGCTTTCTTT.

The gene calls are TRBV12-3 or TRBV12-4 and TRBJ2-1; D is possibly TRBD2 (5 bases). V was trimmed by 6 bases and J by 4 bases, leaving 16 bases between them. The CDR3 contains 15 residues. The CDR3 reads CASRLGSGKYNEQFF. Written as DNA, the CDR3 is TGTGCCAGCAGGCTCGGCAGCGGAAAATACAATGAGCAGTTCTTC.

This clonotype was observed a few times. V is TRBV4-2 and J is TRBJ1-6, with TRBD1 matching 11 bases. The CDR3 is 16 amino acids. V lost 2 bases to trimming and J lost 7 bases; unmatched junction nucleotides: 4. The germline gives CDR1 LGHNA, CDR2 YNFKEQ. The CDR3 protein is CASSQMGQGVNSPLHF. The CDR3, as DNA: TGTGCCAGCAGCCAAATGGGACAGGGGGTGAATTCACCCCTCCACTTT.

The rearrangement links TRBV2 to TRBJ1-1; possibly TRBD1 for D (6 bases). Germline V gene data show CDR1 as SNHLY and CDR2 as FYNNEI. The CDR3 runs to 13 residues. With 8 bases removed from V and 5 bases from J, the gap between germline ends came to 15 bases. The CDR3: CASHRQEGTEAFF. The CDR3 DNA follows: TGTGCCAGCCATAGACAGGAAGGTACTGAAGCTTTCTTT. The full variable domain, completed using reference TRBV2 and TRBJ1-1, is EPEVTQTPSHQVTQMGQEVILRCVPISNHLYFYWYRQILGQKVEFLVSFYNNEISEKSEIFDDQFSVERPDGSNFTLKIRSTKLEDSAMYFCASHRQEGTEAFFGQGTRLTVV.

This rearrangement joins TRBV6-6 to TRBJ2-1; 8 bases line up with TRBD2. Trimming took 2 bases from V and 6 from J; bases not matched to a gene: 6. The CDR3 is 15 residues long. Germline CDR1 MNHNY, CDR2 SVGAGI (reference sequence). CDR3 protein: CASSYGSGGINEQFF. CDR3 DNA sequence: TGTGCCAGCAGTTACGGGTCGGGAGGGATCAATGAGCAGTTCTTC.

V usage is TRBV29-1 and J usage is TRBJ2-3; D may match TRBD1 or TRBD2 (6 bases each). V was clipped by 3 bases and J by 5 bases, with 12 bases between them. This CDR3 is 13 amino acids long. CDR1 SQVTM and CDR2 ANQGSEA come from the germline V gene. Here the CDR3 reads CSVDGGRLDTQYF. The CDR3 bases are TGCAGCGTTGATGGGGGGCGTTTAGATACGCAGTATTTT.

This clonotype was counted only a few times. This chain joins TRBV7-8 and TRBJ1-2; 7 positions agree with TRBD1. The germline V gene encodes CDR1 SGHVS and CDR2 FQNEAQ. Trimming at V came to 6 bases and at J to 8 bases, leaving 12 bases not matched to a gene. This CDR3 region has 14 residues. The DNA for the CDR3 is TGTGCCAGCAGTCCAAGGGGGCGTCTAGGAGGCTACACCTTC. Amino acid sequence: CASSPRGRLGGYTF.

This clonotype was observed a few times. CDR3 DNA sequence: TGTGCCAGCAATTCGGGACTAGCGTTGAATACGCAGTATTTT. This gives the protein CASNSGLALNTQYF. The chain employs TRBV27 and TRBJ2-3; 10 nucleotides align to TRBD2. The V gene end was trimmed by 7 bases and the J gene end by 7 bases; junction bases not matched to a gene: 8. CDR3 length: 14 residues. Germline loops: CDR1 MNHEY, CDR2 SMNVEV (reference sequence).

The chain recombines TRBV6-6 with TRBJ2-5; 9 bases match TRBD2. Germline-derived CDR1 and CDR2 are MNHNY and SVGAGI (reference sequence). There are 15 residues in the CDR3. J gave up 6 bases and V 7 bases, and 12 bases lay outside the gene matches. Written as DNA, the CDR3 is TGTGCCAGCACCCCGAGGCTAGCGGGATTGAAGACCCAGTACTTC. Protein sequence: CASTPRLAGLKTQYF.

The chain carries TRBV7-2 and TRBJ1-6, with no clear D. Trimming stripped 5 bases from V and 11 bases from J, with 10 bases between. Germline V gene sequence: CDR1 SGHTA, CDR2 FQGNSA. This CDR3 has 12 residues. The CDR3 DNA reads TGTGCCAGCAGCCTGGCGCGGGCACCCCTCCACTTT. This codes for CASSLARAPLHF. Full variable domain (remainder filled in from reference TRBV7-2 and TRBJ1-6): GAGVSQSPSNKVTEKGKDVELRCDPISGHTALYWYRQSLGQGLEFLIYFQGNSAPDKSGLPSDRFSAERTGGSVSTLTIQRTQQEDSAVYLCASSLARAPLHFGNGTRLTVT.

This clonotype has only a few counts. The chain employs TRBV28 and TRBJ1-3, with D possibly matching TRBD1 (6 bases). V lost 6 bases, J lost 0 bases, and 12 bases lay in between. Germline V CDR1 and CDR2: MDHEN, SYDVKM. CDR3 length: 15 residues. As DNA, the CDR3 is TGTGCCAGCAGCTCCAGGGGAACCTCTGGAAACACCATATATTTT. It is translated as CASSSRGTSGNTIYF.

This clonotype showed up just a few times. The chain joins TRBV5-6 to TRBJ1-1; no clear D gene. Germline V gene sequence: CDR1 SGHDT, CDR2 YYEEEE. This CDR3 has 14 residues. V was shortened by 4 bases and J by 1 base, with 11 bases between the two germline ends. CDR3 residues: CASSALGRNTEAFF. Here the CDR3 DNA reads TGTGCCAGCAGCGCCCTAGGAAGGAACACTGAAGCTTTCTTT.